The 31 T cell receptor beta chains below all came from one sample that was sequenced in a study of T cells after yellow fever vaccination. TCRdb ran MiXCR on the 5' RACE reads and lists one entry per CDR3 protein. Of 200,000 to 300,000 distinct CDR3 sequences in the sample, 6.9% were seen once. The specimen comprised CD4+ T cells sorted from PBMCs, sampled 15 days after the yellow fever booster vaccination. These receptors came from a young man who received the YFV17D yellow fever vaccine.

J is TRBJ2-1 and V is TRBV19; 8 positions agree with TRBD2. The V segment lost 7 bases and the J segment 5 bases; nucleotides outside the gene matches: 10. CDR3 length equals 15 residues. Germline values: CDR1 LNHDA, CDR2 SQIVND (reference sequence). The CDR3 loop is CASTTPGGSNNEQFF. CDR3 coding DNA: TGTGCCAGTACCACCCCGGGGGGGTCTAACAATGAGCAGTTCTTC.

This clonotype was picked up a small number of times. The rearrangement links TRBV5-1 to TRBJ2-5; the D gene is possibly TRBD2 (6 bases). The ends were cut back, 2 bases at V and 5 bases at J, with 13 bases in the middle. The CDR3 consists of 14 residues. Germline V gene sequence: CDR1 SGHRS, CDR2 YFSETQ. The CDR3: CASSFGTQRETQYF. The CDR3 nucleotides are TGCGCCAGCAGCTTTGGGACTCAACGGGAGACCCAGTACTTC.

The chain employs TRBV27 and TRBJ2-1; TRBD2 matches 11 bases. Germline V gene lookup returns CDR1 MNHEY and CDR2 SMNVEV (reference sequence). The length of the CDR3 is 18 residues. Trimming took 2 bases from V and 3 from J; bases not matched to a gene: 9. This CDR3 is CASSLETSGIPRYNEQFF. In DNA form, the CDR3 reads TGTGCCAGCAGTTTAGAGACTAGCGGGATCCCCCGCTACAATGAGCAGTTCTTC.

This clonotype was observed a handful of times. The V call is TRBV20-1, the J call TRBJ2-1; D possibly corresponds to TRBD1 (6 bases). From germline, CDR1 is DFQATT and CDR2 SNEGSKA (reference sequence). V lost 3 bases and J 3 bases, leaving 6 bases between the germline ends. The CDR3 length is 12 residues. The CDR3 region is CSARGHYNEQFF. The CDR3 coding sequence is TGCAGTGCTAGGGGACACTACAATGAGCAGTTCTTC.

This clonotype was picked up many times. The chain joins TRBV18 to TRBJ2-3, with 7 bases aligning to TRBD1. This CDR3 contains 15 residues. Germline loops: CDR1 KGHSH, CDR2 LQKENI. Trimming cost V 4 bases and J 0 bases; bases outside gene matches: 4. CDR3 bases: TGTGCCAGCTCACGAGGGACAGCAAGCACAGATACGCAGTATTTT. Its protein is CASSRGTASTDTQYF.

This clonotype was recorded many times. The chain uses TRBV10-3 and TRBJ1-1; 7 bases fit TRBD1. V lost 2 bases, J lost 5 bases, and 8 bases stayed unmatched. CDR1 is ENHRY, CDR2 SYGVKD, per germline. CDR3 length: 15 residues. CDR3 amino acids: CAISEATGSGTEAFF. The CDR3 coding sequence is TGTGCCATCAGTGAGGCGACAGGGTCGGGGACTGAAGCTTTCTTT.

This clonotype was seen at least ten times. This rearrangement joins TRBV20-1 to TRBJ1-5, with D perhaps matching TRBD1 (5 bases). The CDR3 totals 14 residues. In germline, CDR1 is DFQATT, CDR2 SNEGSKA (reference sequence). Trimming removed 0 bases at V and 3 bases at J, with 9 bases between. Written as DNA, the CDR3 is TGCAGTGCTAGAGATGGGGCCGTCAATCAGCCCCAGCATTTT. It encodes CSARDGAVNQPQHF.

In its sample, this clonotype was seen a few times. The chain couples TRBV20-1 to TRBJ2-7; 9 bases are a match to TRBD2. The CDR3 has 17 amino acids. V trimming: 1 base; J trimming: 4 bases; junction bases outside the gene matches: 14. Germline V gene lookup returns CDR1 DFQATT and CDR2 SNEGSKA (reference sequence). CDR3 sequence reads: CSARGGGSGSVWYEQYF. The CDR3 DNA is TGCAGTGCTAGAGGGGGGGGTAGCGGGAGTGTCTGGTACGAGCAGTACTTC.

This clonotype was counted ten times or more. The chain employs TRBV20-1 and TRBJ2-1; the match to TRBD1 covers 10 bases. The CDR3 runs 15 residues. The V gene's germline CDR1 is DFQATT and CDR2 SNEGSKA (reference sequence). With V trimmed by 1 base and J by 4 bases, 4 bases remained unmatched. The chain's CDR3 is CSARVRGQGYNEQFF. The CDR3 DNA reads TGCAGTGCTAGAGTTCGGGGACAGGGGTACAATGAGCAGTTCTTC.

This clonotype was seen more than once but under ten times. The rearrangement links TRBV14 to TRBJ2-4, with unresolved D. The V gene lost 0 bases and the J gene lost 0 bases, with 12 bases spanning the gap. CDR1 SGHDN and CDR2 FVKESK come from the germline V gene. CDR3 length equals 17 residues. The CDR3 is CASSQDSGILAKNIQYF. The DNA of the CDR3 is TGTGCCAGCAGCCAAGATTCGGGCATTTTAGCCAAAAACATTCAGTACTTC. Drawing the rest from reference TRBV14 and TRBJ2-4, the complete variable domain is EAGVTQFPSHSVIEKGQTVTLRCDPISGHDNLYWYRRVMGKEIKFLLHFVKESKQDESGMPNNRFLAERTGGTYSTLKVQPAELEDSGVYFCASSQDSGILAKNIQYFGAGTRLSVL.

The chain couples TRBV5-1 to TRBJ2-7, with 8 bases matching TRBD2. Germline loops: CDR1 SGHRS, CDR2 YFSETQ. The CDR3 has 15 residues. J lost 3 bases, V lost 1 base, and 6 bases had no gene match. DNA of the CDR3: TGCGCCAGCAGCTTGTACACTAGCGGAGGCTACGAGCAGTACTTC. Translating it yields CASSLYTSGGYEQYF.

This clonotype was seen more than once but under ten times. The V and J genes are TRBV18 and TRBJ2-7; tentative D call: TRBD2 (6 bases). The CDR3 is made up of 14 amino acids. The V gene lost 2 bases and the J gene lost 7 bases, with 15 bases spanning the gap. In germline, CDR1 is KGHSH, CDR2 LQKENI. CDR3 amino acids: CASSPKGYGGEQYF. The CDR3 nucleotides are TGTGCCAGCTCACCAAAGGGGTATGGAGGGGAGCAGTACTTC.

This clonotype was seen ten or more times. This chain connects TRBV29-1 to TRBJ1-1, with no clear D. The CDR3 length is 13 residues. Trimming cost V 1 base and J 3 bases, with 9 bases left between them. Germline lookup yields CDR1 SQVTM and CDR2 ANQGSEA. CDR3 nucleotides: TGCAGCGTTGAAGCCCGTCGGGACACTGAAGCTTTCTTT. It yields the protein CSVEARRDTEAFF.

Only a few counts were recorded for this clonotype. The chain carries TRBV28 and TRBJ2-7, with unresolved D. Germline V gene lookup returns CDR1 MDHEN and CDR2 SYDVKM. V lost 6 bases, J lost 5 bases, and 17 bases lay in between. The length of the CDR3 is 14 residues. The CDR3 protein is CASRKDPNLDEQYF. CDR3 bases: TGTGCCAGCAGAAAGGACCCTAATTTGGACGAGCAGTACTTC.

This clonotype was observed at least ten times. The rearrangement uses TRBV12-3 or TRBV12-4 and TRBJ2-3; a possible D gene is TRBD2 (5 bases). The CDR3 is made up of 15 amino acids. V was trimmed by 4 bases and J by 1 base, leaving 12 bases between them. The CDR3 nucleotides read TGTGCCAGCAGTTCAGCGGCCCGGGGCACAGATACGCAGTATTTT. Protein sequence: CASSSAARGTDTQYF.

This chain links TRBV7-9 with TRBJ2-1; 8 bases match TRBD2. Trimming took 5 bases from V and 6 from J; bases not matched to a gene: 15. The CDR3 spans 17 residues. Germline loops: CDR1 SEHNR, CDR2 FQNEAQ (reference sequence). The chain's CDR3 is CASSNPPLAGLGNEQFF. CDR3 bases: TGTGCCAGCAGCAACCCTCCCCTAGCGGGTTTGGGCAATGAGCAGTTCTTC.

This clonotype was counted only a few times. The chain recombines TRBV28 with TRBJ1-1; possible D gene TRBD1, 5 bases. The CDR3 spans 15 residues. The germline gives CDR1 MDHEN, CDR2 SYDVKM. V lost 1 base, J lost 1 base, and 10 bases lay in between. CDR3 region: CASSLSGGSNTEAFF. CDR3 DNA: TGTGCCAGCAGTTTATCGGGGGGGTCGAACACTGAAGCTTTCTTT.

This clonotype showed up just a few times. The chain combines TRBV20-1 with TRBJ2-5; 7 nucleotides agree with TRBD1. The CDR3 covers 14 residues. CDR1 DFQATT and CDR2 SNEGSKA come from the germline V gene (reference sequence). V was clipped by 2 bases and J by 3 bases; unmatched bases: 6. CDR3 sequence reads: CSARRGQDKETQYF. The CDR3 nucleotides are TGCAGTGCTAGACGAGGACAGGATAAAGAGACCCAGTACTTC.

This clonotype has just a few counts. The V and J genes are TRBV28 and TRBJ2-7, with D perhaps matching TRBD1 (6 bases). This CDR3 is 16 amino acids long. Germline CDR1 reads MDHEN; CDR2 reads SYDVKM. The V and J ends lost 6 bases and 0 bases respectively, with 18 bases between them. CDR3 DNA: TGTGCCAGCAGGCCCGTGTGGGGGCGTAGCTCCTACGAGCAGTACTTC. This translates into CASRPVWGRSSYEQYF.

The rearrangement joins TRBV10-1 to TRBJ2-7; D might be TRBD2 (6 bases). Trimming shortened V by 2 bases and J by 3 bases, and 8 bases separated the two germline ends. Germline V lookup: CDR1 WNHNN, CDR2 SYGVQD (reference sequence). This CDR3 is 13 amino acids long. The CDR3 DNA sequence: TGCGCCAGCAGTGAGAGGGGAGGCTACGAGCAGTACTTC. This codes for CASSERGGYEQYF.

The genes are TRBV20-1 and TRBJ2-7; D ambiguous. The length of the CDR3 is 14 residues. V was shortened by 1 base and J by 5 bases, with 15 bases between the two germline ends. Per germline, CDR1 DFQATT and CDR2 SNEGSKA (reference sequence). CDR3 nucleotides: TGCAGTGCTAGAGGCATACAATTCTGGGACGAGCAGTACTTC. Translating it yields CSARGIQFWDEQYF.

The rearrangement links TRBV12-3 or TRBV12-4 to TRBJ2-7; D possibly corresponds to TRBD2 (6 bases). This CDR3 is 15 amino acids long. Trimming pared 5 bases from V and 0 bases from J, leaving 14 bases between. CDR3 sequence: CASSPGTPISYEQYF. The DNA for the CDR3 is TGTGCCAGCAGTCCCGGGACTCCCATCTCCTACGAGCAGTACTTC.

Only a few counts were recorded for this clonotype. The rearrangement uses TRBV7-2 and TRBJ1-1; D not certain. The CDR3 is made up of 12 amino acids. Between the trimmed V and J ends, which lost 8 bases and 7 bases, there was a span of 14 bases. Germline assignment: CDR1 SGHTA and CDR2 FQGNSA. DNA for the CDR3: TGTGCCAGCCGTTTCGGGGATAGTGAAGCTTTCTTT. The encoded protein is CASRFGDSEAFF. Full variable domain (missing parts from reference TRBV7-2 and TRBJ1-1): GAGVSQSPSNKVTEKGKDVELRCDPISGHTALYWYRQSLGQGLEFLIYFQGNSAPDKSGLPSDRFSAERTGGSVSTLTIQRTQQEDSAVYLCASRFGDSEAFFGQGTRLTVV.

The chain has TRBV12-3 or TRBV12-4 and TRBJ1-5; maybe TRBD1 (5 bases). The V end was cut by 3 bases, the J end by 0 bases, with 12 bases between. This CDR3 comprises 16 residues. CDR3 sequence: CASSFLFGGSNQPQHF. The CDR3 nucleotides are TGTGCCAGCAGTTTTCTTTTTGGGGGTAGCAATCAGCCCCAGCATTTT.

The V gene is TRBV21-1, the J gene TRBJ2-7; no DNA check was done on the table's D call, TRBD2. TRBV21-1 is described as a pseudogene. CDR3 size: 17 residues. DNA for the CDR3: TGTGCCAGCAGGTCAGCGGGGGGAGACAAAACCTCCTACGAGCAGTACTTC. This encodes CASRSAGGDKTSYEQYF.

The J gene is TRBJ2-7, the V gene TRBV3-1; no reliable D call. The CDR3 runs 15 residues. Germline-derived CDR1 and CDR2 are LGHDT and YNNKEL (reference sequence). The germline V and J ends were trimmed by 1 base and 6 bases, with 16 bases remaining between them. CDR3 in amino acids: CASSQGGPFLGEQYF. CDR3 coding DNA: TGTGCCAGCAGCCAAGGTGGGCCGTTCCTAGGCGAGCAGTACTTC.

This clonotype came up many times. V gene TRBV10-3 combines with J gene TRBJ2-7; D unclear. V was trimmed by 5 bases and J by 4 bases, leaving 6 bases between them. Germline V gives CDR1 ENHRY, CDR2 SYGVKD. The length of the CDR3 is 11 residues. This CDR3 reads CAISQAYEQYF. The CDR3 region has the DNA TGTGCCATCAGTCAAGCTTACGAGCAGTACTTC.

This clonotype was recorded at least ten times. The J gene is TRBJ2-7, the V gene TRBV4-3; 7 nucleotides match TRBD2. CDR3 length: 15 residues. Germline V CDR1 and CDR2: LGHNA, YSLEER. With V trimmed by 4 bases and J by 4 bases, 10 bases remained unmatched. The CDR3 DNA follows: TGCGCCAGCAGCCCTGGCGCGGCGGGAGCTTACGAGCAGTACTTC. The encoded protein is CASSPGAAGAYEQYF.

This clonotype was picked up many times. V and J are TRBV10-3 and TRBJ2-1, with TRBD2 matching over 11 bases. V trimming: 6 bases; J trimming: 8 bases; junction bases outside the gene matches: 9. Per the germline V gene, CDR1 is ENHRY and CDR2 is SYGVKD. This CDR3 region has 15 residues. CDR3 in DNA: TGTGCCATCAGCCTGACTAGCGGGACAATCGATGAGCAGTTCTTC. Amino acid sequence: CAISLTSGTIDEQFF.

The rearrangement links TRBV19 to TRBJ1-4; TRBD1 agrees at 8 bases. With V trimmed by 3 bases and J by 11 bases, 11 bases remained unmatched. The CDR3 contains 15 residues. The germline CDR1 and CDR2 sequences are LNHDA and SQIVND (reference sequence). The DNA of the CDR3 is TGTGCCAGTAGTATGGCTGGACAGGGCCGGGGGAAACTGTTTTTT. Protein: CASSMAGQGRGKLFF.

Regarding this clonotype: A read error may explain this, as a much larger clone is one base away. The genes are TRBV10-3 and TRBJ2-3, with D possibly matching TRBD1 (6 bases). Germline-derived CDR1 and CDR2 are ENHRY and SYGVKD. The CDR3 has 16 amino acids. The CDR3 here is CVISELDRKSTDTQYF. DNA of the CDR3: TGTGTCATCAGTGAGTTAGACAGGAAAAGCACAGATACGCAGTATTTT.